Presented here are 29 T cell receptor beta chains from one specimen sequenced in a study of T cell changes during pregnancy in multiple sclerosis (dated by TCRdb to about 2019). Library method: the immunoSEQ multiplex PCR assay. TCRdb took this table from immuneACCESS and kept in-frame rearrangements with V and J called. Such tables lack part of the clones; where checked against another copy, unresolved V genes explain under half of the gap, and the rest is unexplained. Across this sample there are approximately 70,000 clones, with 90% to 95% seen only once. The ten biggest clones cover 1.5% to 2% of the sample. Sequencing was performed on peripheral blood, taken in the first trimester of pregnancy. Every receptor here comes from a female donor in good health, enrolled as a control in a pregnancy study.

The J gene is TRBJ2-7, the V gene TRBV7-9; D is possibly TRBD2 (5 bases). The CDR3 sequence is 15 residues long. V shed 6 bases and J shed 2 bases, with 17 bases lying between them. Germline V CDR1 and CDR2: SEHNR, FQNEAQ (reference sequence). CDR3: CASSTTTGNPYEQYF. CDR3 in DNA: TGTGCCAGCAGTACAACCACCGGGAACCCCTACGAGCAGTACTTC.

This clone was recorded once. This sequence joins TRBV10-1 and TRBJ2-1; perhaps TRBD2 as D (6 bases). V lost 5 bases, J lost 3 bases, and 11 bases lay in between. The CDR3 covers 14 residues. The germline V gene has CDR1 WNHNN and CDR2 SYGVQD (reference sequence). The CDR3: CASSLRDFYNEQFF. CDR3 bases: TGCGCCAGCAGTCTCCGGGACTTCTACAATGAGCAGTTCTTC.

The chain recombines TRBV27 with TRBJ1-1; D uncertain. Germline V gene sequence: CDR1 MNHEY, CDR2 SMNVEV (reference sequence). CDR3 length: 12 amino acids. V was trimmed by 5 bases and J by 4 bases, leaving 8 bases between them. The DNA for the CDR3 is TGTGCCAGCAGTCCTCGGGGCACTGAAGCTTTCTTT. Its protein product is CASSPRGTEAFF.

The rearrangement uses TRBV2 and TRBJ1-1, with 8 positions matching TRBD1. The CDR3 covers 14 residues. CDR1 is SNHLY, CDR2 FYNNEI, per germline. Trimming removed 6 bases from V and 3 bases from J; junction bases left unmatched: 6. CDR3 in amino acids: CASRGDRRDTEAFF. The CDR3 DNA follows: TGTGCCAGCAGGGGGGACAGGCGGGACACTGAAGCTTTCTTT.

The chain is built from TRBV2 and TRBJ2-7; 11 positions agree with TRBD2. The CDR3 consists of 16 residues. Germline CDR1 SNHLY, CDR2 FYNNEI. V shed 4 bases and J 0 bases; nucleotides not matched to a gene: 5. In nucleotides, the CDR3 is TGTGCCAGCAGTGCTGGACTAGCGGGTTACTCCTACGAGCAGTACTTC. This sequence encodes CASSAGLAGYSYEQYF.

This clone has a handful of counts. The rearrangement links TRBV30 to TRBJ1-1; D not certain. Looked up from germline, CDR1 is GTSNPN and CDR2 is SVGIG (reference sequence). Trimming stripped 4 bases from V and 3 bases from J, with 12 bases between. This CDR3 spans 13 amino acids. The CDR3 protein is CAWNSRHYTEAFF. The CDR3 DNA sequence: TGTGCCTGGAATTCCCGACATTACACTGAAGCTTTCTTT.

The rearrangement links TRBV7-9 to TRBJ2-2; D remains ambiguous. The CDR3 length is 12 residues. V was shortened by 4 bases and J by 3 bases, with 3 bases between the two germline ends. Germline CDR1 SEHNR, CDR2 FQNEAQ (reference sequence). This chain's CDR3 is CASSSYTGELFF. The CDR3 region has the DNA TGTGCCAGCAGCTCTTACACCGGGGAGCTGTTTTTT.

This chain connects TRBV14 to TRBJ2-7, with 9 bases matching TRBD2. This CDR3 has 15 residues. CDR1 is SGHDN and CDR2 is FVKESK in the germline V gene. The junction had 7 bases not matched to a gene; V was cut back by 3 bases and J by 4 bases. The CDR3 DNA sequence: TGTGCCAGCAGCCAGGGTTCTAGCGGGATATACGAGCAGTACTTC. This codes for CASSQGSSGIYEQYF. Using reference TRBV14 and TRBJ2-7 for the parts outside the CDR3, the full variable domain is EAGVTQFPSHSVIEKGQTVTLRCDPISGHDNLYWYRRVMGKEIKFLLHFVKESKQDESGMPNNRFLAERTGGTYSTLKVQPAELEDSGVYFCASSQGSSGIYEQYFGPGTRLTVT.

The rearrangement uses TRBV6-1 and TRBJ1-2, with 9 positions matching TRBD1. After removal of 4 bases from V and 4 bases from J, the junction contained 4 bases not matched to a gene. This CDR3 is built from 14 residues. Per the germline V gene, CDR1 is MNHNS and CDR2 is SASEGT. The CDR3 coding sequence is TGTGCCAGCAGTGCAAGGACAGGGGCCTATGGCTACACCTTC. It translates to CASSARTGAYGYTF.

V gene TRBV27 combines with J gene TRBJ2-1; 7 bases are shared with TRBD1. The CDR3 has 14 residues. Germline V gene sequence: CDR1 MNHEY, CDR2 SMNVEV (reference sequence). With 3 bases clipped from V and 6 bases from J, the junction kept 5 bases outside the gene matches. As DNA, the CDR3 is TGTGCCAGCAGTTTCGGCGCAGGGGGCAATGAGCAGTTCTTC. This sequence encodes CASSFGAGGNEQFF.

This sequence joins TRBV5-1 and TRBJ2-2; perhaps TRBD2 as D (6 bases). Germline values: CDR1 SGHRS, CDR2 YFSETQ. The germline V and J ends were trimmed by 0 bases and 2 bases, with 17 bases remaining between them. CDR3 size: 18 residues. The CDR3 coding sequence is TGCGCCAGCAGCTTGGCCTTAGGAGGGGCTCGAAACACCGGGGAGCTGTTTTTT. Its translation: CASSLALGGARNTGELFF.

The chain employs TRBV2 and TRBJ2-1; D possibly corresponds to TRBD2 (5 bases). Germline V lookup: CDR1 SNHLY, CDR2 FYNNEI. V lost 7 bases and J lost 1, with 17 bases in between. The CDR3 runs 16 residues. The CDR3 DNA sequence: TGTGCCAGCATTCCGGGGTTAGTAAGGTCCTACAATGAGCAGTTCTTC. Translated, it gives CASIPGLVRSYNEQFF. Complete variable domain (other parts from reference TRBV2 and TRBJ2-1): EPEVTQTPSHQVTQMGQEVILRCVPISNHLYFYWYRQILGQKVEFLVSFYNNEISEKSEIFDDQFSVERPDGSNFTLKIRSTKLEDSAMYFCASIPGLVRSYNEQFFGPGTRLTVL.

In nucleotides, the CDR3 is TGTGCCAGCAGTCCCACAGGGGGTCCCGACTACGAGCAGTACTTC. Encoded protein: CASSPTGGPDYEQYF. The J gene is TRBJ2-7, the V gene TRBV28; TRBD1 matches 8 bases. This CDR3 comprises 15 residues. V dropped 5 bases and J dropped 3; count of bases not matched to a gene: 9. Germline-derived CDR1 and CDR2 are MDHEN and SYDVKM.

This clone came up once. The rearrangement joins TRBV7-9 to TRBJ1-2; TRBD1 agrees at 8 bases. With V trimmed by 5 bases and J by 3 bases, 2 bases remained unmatched. Germline CDR1 reads SEHNR; CDR2 reads FQNEAQ (reference sequence). The CDR3 has 13 residues. In nucleotides, the CDR3 is TGTGCCAGCAGCCCGACAGGGGACTATGGCTACACCTTC. Translated, it gives CASSPTGDYGYTF.

This clone turned up a few times. The chain joins TRBV27 to TRBJ2-3, with 7 bases that match TRBD1. This CDR3 has 16 residues. V gave up 5 bases and J gave up 2 bases; unmatched junction bases: 10. The V gene's germline CDR1 is MNHEY and CDR2 SMNVEV (reference sequence). CDR3 loop: CASSLVTGVVTDTQYF. DNA of the CDR3: TGTGCCAGCAGTCTCGTCACAGGGGTGGTCACAGATACGCAGTATTTT.

The rearrangement joins TRBV28 to TRBJ2-2, with a possible D match to TRBD2 (7 bases). The germline V gene has CDR1 MDHEN and CDR2 SYDVKM. V was cut by 3 bases and J by 0 bases, with 29 bases left in between. There are 22 residues in the CDR3. The chain's CDR3 is CASSFGGGYMGGPRSNTGELFF. CDR3 DNA sequence: TGTGCCAGCAGTTTTGGAGGGGGTTACATGGGAGGGCCTCGTTCGAACACCGGGGAGCTGTTTTTT. Variable domain in full (rest from reference TRBV28 and TRBJ2-2): DVKVTQSSRYLVKRTGEKVFLECVQDMDHENMFWYRQDPGLGLRLIYFSYDVKMKEKGDIPEGYSVSREKKERFSLILESASTNQTSMYLCASSFGGGYMGGPRSNTGELFFGEGSRLTVL.

This chain joins TRBV5-1 and TRBJ1-2, with 9 bases aligning to TRBD1. This CDR3 region has 18 residues. Germline CDR1 and CDR2: SGHRS and YFSETQ. V lost 2 bases, J lost 4 bases, and 15 bases stayed unmatched. Here the CDR3 DNA reads TGCGCCAGCAGCTTTTGGCCGGGACAGGGCCAGATAGGCTATGGCTACACCTTC. This codes for CASSFWPGQGQIGYGYTF.

The chain is built from TRBV25-1 and TRBJ2-5; TRBD2 aligns across 9 bases. The CDR3 is 14 amino acids. CDR1 is MGHDK, CDR2 SYGVNS, per germline. J lost 4 bases, V lost 10 bases, and 10 bases had no gene match. The CDR3 here is CATHDAGGGETQYF. CDR3 DNA sequence: TGTGCCACCCATGACGCGGGAGGGGGAGAGACCCAGTACTTC.

This chain connects TRBV15 to TRBJ2-1, with 7 bases identical to TRBD2. The germline V gene encodes CDR1 LNHNV and CDR2 YYDKDF (reference sequence). This CDR3 comprises 16 residues. V lost 5 bases to trimming and J lost 3 bases; unmatched junction nucleotides: 10. The CDR3 sequence: CATSEMGRGSYNEQFF. DNA for the CDR3: TGTGCCACCAGCGAAATGGGGCGCGGGAGCTACAATGAGCAGTTCTTC.

This clone was seen at least ten times. The rearrangement joins TRBV5-1 to TRBJ2-5; D ambiguous. V was pared by 3 bases and J by 5 bases, with 5 bases between. CDR1 SGHRS and CDR2 YFSETQ come from the germline V gene. There are 11 residues in the CDR3. The CDR3 DNA sequence: TGCGCCAGCAGCTCCGGGGAGACCCAGTACTTC. Amino acid sequence: CASSSGETQYF.

The V call is TRBV29-1, the J call TRBJ2-7; D possibly corresponds to TRBD1 (5 bases). Germline-derived CDR1 and CDR2 are SQVTM and ANQGSEA. There are 14 residues in the CDR3. V shed 5 bases and J shed 2 bases, with 16 bases lying between them. CDR3 region: CSVSPRVSPYEQYF. In DNA, the CDR3 is TGCAGCGTTTCTCCCAGGGTAAGCCCCTACGAGCAGTACTTC.

This sequence joins TRBV2 and TRBJ2-1; 12 bases are a match to TRBD2. This CDR3 region has 13 residues. Germline V gene data show CDR1 as SNHLY and CDR2 as FYNNEI. V was pared by 7 bases and J by 12 bases, with 7 bases of the junction left unmatched. This CDR3 is CASMTSGSSGQFF. The CDR3, as DNA: TGTGCCAGCATGACTAGCGGGAGTTCCGGGCAGTTCTTC.

The chain carries TRBV19 and TRBJ2-6; TRBD2 matches 11 bases. Trimming at V came to 6 bases and at J to 3 bases, leaving 7 bases not matched to a gene. In germline, CDR1 is LNHDA, CDR2 SQIVND (reference sequence). This CDR3 contains 17 residues. CDR3 coding DNA: TGTGCCAGTAGCTTTAGCGGGAGGGCGGATGGGGCCAACGTCCTGACTTTC. As protein: CASSFSGRADGANVLTF.

This chain links TRBV29-1 with TRBJ2-7; 11 bases are a match to TRBD1. V shed 7 bases and J 2 bases; nucleotides not matched to a gene: 7. This CDR3 region has 14 residues. Germline values: CDR1 SQVTM, CDR2 ANQGSEA. CDR3 protein: CSGLAGQGAYEQYF. The CDR3 DNA reads TGCAGCGGCTTGGCGGGACAGGGGGCCTACGAGCAGTACTTC.

This chain connects TRBV21-1 to TRBJ2-1; the D segment call TRBD2 is taken from the table without a DNA check. TRBV21-1 is a listed pseudogene. This CDR3 comprises 22 residues. This CDR3 reads CASSKKSYRRLAGKDPYNEQFF. The DNA for the CDR3 is TGTGCCAGCAGCAAAAAGTCGTATAGGAGACTAGCGGGAAAGGACCCCTACAATGAGCAGTTCTTC.

The rearrangement links TRBV29-1 to TRBJ2-1; the D gene is possibly TRBD2 (6 bases). V was shortened by 5 bases and J by 8 bases, with 22 bases between the two germline ends. Per germline, CDR1 SQVTM and CDR2 ANQGSEA. There are 15 residues in the CDR3. The CDR3 spells CSVFPADGSWYEQFF. CDR3 DNA: TGCAGCGTTTTTCCCGCCGACGGGAGTTGGTATGAGCAGTTCTTC.

This rearrangement joins TRBV27 to TRBJ1-1, with D possibly matching TRBD1 (5 bases). CDR1 MNHEY and CDR2 SMNVEV come from the germline V gene (reference sequence). The CDR3 loop spans 13 amino acids. Trimming removed 5 bases from V and 1 base from J, with 8 bases in between. CDR3 DNA sequence: TGTGCCAGCAGTATCAGGGAGAACACTGAAGCTTTCTTT. It yields the protein CASSIRENTEAFF.

The rearrangement uses TRBV6-1 and TRBJ1-4, with D tentatively TRBD1 (5 bases). V dropped 0 bases and J dropped 4 bases, with 12 bases sitting between them. Germline-derived CDR1 and CDR2 are MNHNS and SASEGT. This CDR3 has 16 amino acids. The CDR3 DNA sequence: TGTGCCAGCAGTGAAGCGCGCGACAGAATTAATGAAAAACTGTTTTTT. Translating it yields CASSEARDRINEKLFF.

The gene calls are TRBV2 and TRBJ2-5, with D tentatively TRBD2 (5 bases). Trimming stripped 3 bases from V and 5 bases from J, with 7 bases between. This CDR3 comprises 12 residues. Germline lookup yields CDR1 SNHLY and CDR2 FYNNEI. The CDR3 region is CASSERRETQYF. The DNA of the CDR3 is TGTGCCAGCAGTGAGCGGAGGGAGACCCAGTACTTC.